The T cell receptor (beta chain) under discussion was sequenced for a study of T cells in Graves' hyperthyroidism and ophthalmopathy. Study results and caveats: From stable hyperthyroidism, ophthalmopathy was separated by a 13 V-J model. Ophthalmopathy was predicted by the model a median of about six months ahead of onset.

TCR beta CDR3 regions were amplified from RNA transcripts. Using the HTBI primer set, a first-round RT-PCR was run on the TCR CDR3. A single record per CDR3 protein comes from TCRdb applying MiXCR to the multiplex PCR reads. The sample has some 690,000 distinct CDR3 sequences, 15% to 20% seen once; the top ten hold roughly 15%. An absence of ophthalmopathy progression within 18 months meant stable Graves' hyperthyroidism. Clinicians diagnosed patients from clinical symptoms, serum thyroxine and TRAb, thyroid ultrasound and orbital computed tomography. V shed 3 bases and J 5 bases; nucleotides not matched to a gene: 9. The CDR3 is made up of 15 amino acids. The germline CDR1 and CDR2 sequences are DFQATT and SNEGSKA (reference sequence). As for this clonotype: Its antigen remains unknown.

This clonotype was sampled from a man aged 50 or older with Graves' hyperthyroidism. The rearrangement links TRBV20-1 to TRBJ2-2; 7 bases agree with TRBD2. Material: blood. CDR3 in DNA: TGCAGTGCTAGGAAGCTTAGCGGGCCGACCGGGGAGCTGTTTTTT. Its protein is CSARKLSGPTGELFF.